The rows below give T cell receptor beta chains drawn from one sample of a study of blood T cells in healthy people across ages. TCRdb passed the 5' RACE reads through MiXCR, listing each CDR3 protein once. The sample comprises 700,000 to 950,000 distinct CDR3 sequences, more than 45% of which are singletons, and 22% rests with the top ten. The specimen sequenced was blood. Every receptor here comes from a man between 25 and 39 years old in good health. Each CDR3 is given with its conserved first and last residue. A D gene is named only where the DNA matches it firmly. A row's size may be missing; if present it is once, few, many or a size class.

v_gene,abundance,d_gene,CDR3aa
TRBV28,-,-,CASSFSPGRNYEQYF
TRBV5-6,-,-,CASSSAGRTYEQYF
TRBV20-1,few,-,CSASGGLDNEQFF
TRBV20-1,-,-,CSARPTAQGIQFF
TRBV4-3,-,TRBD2,CASSQDAGGIQETQYF
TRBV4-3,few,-,CASSQELEYEQYF
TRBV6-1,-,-,CASSGQGRGAKNIQYF
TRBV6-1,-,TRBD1,CASSGQGSDYEQYF
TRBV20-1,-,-,CSARTSLGIYEQYF
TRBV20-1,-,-,CSARPAGRNTIYF
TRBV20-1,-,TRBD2,CSATIAGPLNEQFF
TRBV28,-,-,CASIVWGAQAFF
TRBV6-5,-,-,CASSRGLRRNEQFF
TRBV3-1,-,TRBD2,CASSQQREGYYEQFF
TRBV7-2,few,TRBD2,CASSPTASGGARPGKTQYF
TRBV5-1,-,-,CASSRDPGDTEAFF
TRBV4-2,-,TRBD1,CASSQNPRDSNQPQHF
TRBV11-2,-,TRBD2,CASRPEGTKETQYF
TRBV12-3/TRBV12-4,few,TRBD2,CASSGAGGGETQYF
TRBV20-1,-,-,CSVREPGRANYGYTF
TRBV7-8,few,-,CASSHGAASEQYF
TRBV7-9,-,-,CASSLTNEKLFF
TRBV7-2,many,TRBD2,CASSPHSGGSKFYEQFF
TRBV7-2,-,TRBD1,CASSLKGTVGQYF
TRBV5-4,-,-,CASSYGGASSYNEQFF
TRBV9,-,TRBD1,CASSVDAGGYTEAFF
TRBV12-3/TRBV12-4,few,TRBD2,CASSRSGGANYNEQFF
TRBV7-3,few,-,CASSLAGDTHTQYF